The 16 T cell receptor beta chains below were found in one sample sequenced in a study of cytomegalovirus exposure and HLA in healthy donors. Primers: 60 Vbeta forward and 13 Jbeta reverse. The data were produced by immunoSEQ multiplex PCR, yet TCRdb's version contains in-frame clones alone and is incomplete. Of 120,000 to 150,000 clones in the sample, about 79% were seen once. Sequencing was done on a sample of PBMCs. These receptors were obtained from a male donor in good health and CMV-seronegative.

The chain joins TRBV7-2 to TRBJ2-2, with TRBD2 matching 10 bases. This CDR3 region has 16 residues. Germline CDR1 and CDR2: SGHTA and FQGNSA. V lost 5 bases, J lost 6 bases, and 9 bases stayed unmatched. CDR3 loop: CASSISLAGNSGELFF. In DNA, the CDR3 is TGTGCCAGCAGCATATCACTAGCGGGAAACTCCGGGGAGCTGTTTTTT.

The CDR3 here is CASSLGSVSYNEQFF. The DNA of the CDR3 is TGTGCCAGCAGCTTAGGGTCGGTCTCCTACAATGAGCAGTTCTTC. V and J are TRBV11-2 and TRBJ2-1; D unresolved. The V gene's germline CDR1 is SGHAT and CDR2 FQNNGV. V gave up 1 base and J gave up 0 bases, with 7 bases separating them. The CDR3 length is 15 residues.

The V gene is TRBV6-5, the J gene TRBJ2-1; D may be TRBD2 (6 bases). Between the trimmed V and J ends, which lost 8 bases and 6 bases, there was a span of 20 bases. Germline V gene sequence: CDR1 MNHEY, CDR2 SVGAGI. The CDR3 totals 15 residues. CDR3: CASGRGDSSGNEQFF. CDR3 bases: TGTGCCAGCGGGCGGGGAGATAGCTCGGGCAATGAGCAGTTCTTC.

The chain recombines TRBV18 with TRBJ1-2; 7 bases agree with TRBD1. The junction had 2 bases not matched to a gene; V was cut back by 3 bases and J by 4 bases. In germline, CDR1 is KGHSH, CDR2 LQKENI. This CDR3 region has 13 residues. The CDR3 bases are TGTGCCAGCTCACCCGACAGGGTCTATGGCTACACCTTC. This translates into CASSPDRVYGYTF. Full variable domain (rest looked up from reference TRBV18 and TRBJ1-2): NAGVMQNPRHLVRRRGQEARLRCSPMKGHSHVYWYRQLPEEGLKFMVYLQKENIIDESGMPKERFSAEFPKEGPSILRIQQVVRGDSAAYFCASSPDRVYGYTFGSGTRLTVV.

This clone was counted a single time. The chain links TRBV9 to TRBJ1-2; 7 bases map to TRBD1. The ends lost 3 bases at V and 4 bases at J; junction bases unmatched: 9. The CDR3 sequence is 15 residues long. The germline V gene encodes CDR1 SGDLS and CDR2 YYNGEE. The CDR3 nucleotides are TGTGCCAGCAGCGGGGGGACAGCTCCTACCTATGGCTACACCTTC. Protein sequence: CASSGGTAPTYGYTF.

V usage is TRBV2 and J usage is TRBJ1-1; a possible D gene is TRBD1 (5 bases). V was pared by 4 bases and J by 5 bases, with 14 bases between. This CDR3 has 14 amino acids. Germline loops: CDR1 SNHLY, CDR2 FYNNEI. CDR3 bases: TGTGCCAGCAGTGTCTATGGGGGAGGGACTGAAGCTTTCTTT. Its translation is CASSVYGGGTEAFF.

This chain joins TRBV6-1 and TRBJ2-5, with D possibly TRBD2 on 5 matching bases. Matching the DNA end better, TRBJ2-7 makes the J call doubtful. Germline assignment: CDR1 MNHNS and CDR2 SASEGT. This CDR3 spans 16 amino acids. CDR3 sequence (DNA): TGTGCCAGCAGTGAAGGAGGGAGCGCTAGACCCCACGAGCAGTACTTC. This translates into CASSEGGSARPHEQYF.

This sequence joins TRBV27 and TRBJ2-5; 11 bases are shared with TRBD2. This CDR3 spans 20 amino acids. The junction had 17 bases not matched to a gene; V was cut back by 2 bases and J by 3 bases. Germline CDR1 MNHEY, CDR2 SMNVEV (reference sequence). CDR3 sequence (DNA): TGTGCCAGCAGTTTACGCGGGTTTAGCGGGAGGGCCGGCGTTAAAGAGACCCAGTACTTC. Translated, it gives CASSLRGFSGRAGVKETQYF.

This chain joins TRBV7-9 and TRBJ2-5; 8 bases map to TRBD2. J was trimmed by 2 bases and V by 6 bases; bases with no gene match: 8. CDR3 length equals 15 residues. The germline gives CDR1 SEHNR, CDR2 FQNEAQ (reference sequence). The CDR3 region is CASSRSGGAQETQYF. The CDR3 DNA sequence: TGTGCCAGCAGTCGTTCCGGGGGGGCTCAAGAGACCCAGTACTTC.

The rearrangement uses TRBV7-9 and TRBJ1-1; the match to TRBD1 covers 10 bases. Looked up from germline, CDR1 is SEHNR and CDR2 is FQNEAQ (reference sequence). The CDR3 runs to 15 residues. Germline trimming cut 5 bases from V and 5 bases from J; bases unmatched to any gene: 8. In nucleotides, the CDR3 is TGTGCCAGCAGCGCGAGGACAGGGGGATCGACTGAAGCTTTCTTT. Translation gives CASSARTGGSTEAFF.

This clone has only one observation. The genes are TRBV6-1 and TRBJ1-1, with TRBD1 identical over 9 bases. Trimming removed 4 bases from V and 3 bases from J; junction bases left unmatched: 6. CDR1 is MNHNS, CDR2 SASEGT, per germline. The CDR3 has 15 amino acids. The CDR3 nucleotides read TGTGCCAGCAGTGCGGGACAGGGAGGCTACACTGAAGCTTTCTTT. Translating gives CASSAGQGGYTEAFF.

The chain links TRBV6-1 to TRBJ1-2; 9 nucleotides agree with TRBD1. Germline loops: CDR1 MNHNS, CDR2 SASEGT. V lost 7 bases to trimming and J lost 4 bases; unmatched junction nucleotides: 10. This CDR3 spans 15 amino acids. The CDR3 DNA reads TGTGCCAGCACCCAGGGACAGGGCTGGGGCTATGGCTACACCTTC. It specifies CASTQGQGWGYGYTF.

The chain employs TRBV5-5 and TRBJ1-4, with D perhaps matching TRBD1 (5 bases). The CDR3 runs to 12 residues. Trimming removed 0 bases at V and 13 bases at J, with 10 bases between. Germline V gene sequence: CDR1 SGHKS, CDR2 YYEKEE (reference sequence). In DNA, the CDR3 is TGTGCCAGCAGCTTGGAGGACATTAGACTGTTTTTT. Translated, it gives CASSLEDIRLFF.

The rearrangement joins TRBV18 to TRBJ1-5; TRBD1 matches 7 bases. The CDR3 contains 16 residues. The junction had 4 bases not matched to a gene; V was cut back by 2 bases and J by 0 bases. The germline V gene has CDR1 KGHSH and CDR2 LQKENI. CDR3 protein: CASSPGTAYSNQPQHF. CDR3 nucleotides: TGTGCCAGCTCACCAGGGACAGCTTATAGCAATCAGCCCCAGCATTTT.

The rearrangement joins TRBV30 to TRBJ2-5; TRBD2 agrees at 11 bases. Per the germline V gene, CDR1 is GTSNPN and CDR2 is SVGIG (reference sequence). CDR3 size: 15 residues. V was clipped by 3 bases and J by 5 bases; unmatched bases: 8. CDR3 bases: TGTGCCTGGAGGTTAGCGGGGGGGCTTATGGAGACCCAGTACTTC. Amino acids: CAWRLAGGLMETQYF.

This chain uses TRBV4-3 with TRBJ1-1, with 8 positions matching TRBD1. The CDR3 spans 15 residues. The germline gives CDR1 LGHNA, CDR2 YSLEER. Germline trimming cut 4 bases from V and 1 base from J; bases unmatched to any gene: 5. The CDR3 region is CASSRIGQGNTEAFF. The CDR3 nucleotides are TGCGCCAGCAGCCGGATCGGACAGGGGAACACTGAAGCTTTCTTT.